This passage covers 29 T cell receptor beta chains from one sample sequenced in a study of early T cells in non-severe SARS-CoV-2 infection. One entry per CDR3 protein results from TCRdb running MiXCR on the 5' RACE reads. The sample has around 77,000 distinct CDR3 sequences, about 14% seen once. The source was whole blood, collected at baseline. The receptor set was obtained from an adult who was a healthcare worker with PCR-confirmed SARS-CoV-2 infection or an uninfected control (not recorded which).

This sequence joins TRBV28 and TRBJ2-5, with 7 bases fitting TRBD1. The V segment lost 7 bases and the J segment 5 bases; nucleotides outside the gene matches: 13. Per the germline V gene, CDR1 is MDHEN and CDR2 is SYDVKM. The CDR3 covers 15 residues. The CDR3 protein is CASKKNQGDGETQYF. In DNA, the CDR3 is TGTGCCAGCAAAAAAAACCAGGGGGACGGGGAGACCCAGTACTTC. Using reference TRBV28 and TRBJ2-5 for the parts outside the CDR3, the full variable domain is DVKVTQSSRYLVKRTGEKVFLECVQDMDHENMFWYRQDPGLGLRLIYFSYDVKMKEKGDIPEGYSVSREKKERFSLILESASTNQTSMYLCASKKNQGDGETQYFGPGTRLLVL.

This clonotype was counted at least ten times. J is TRBJ2-5 and V is TRBV4-1, with 10 bases fitting TRBD1. CDR1 is MGHRA and CDR2 is YSYEKL in the germline V gene. CDR3 length: 18 amino acids. V trimming: 4 bases; J trimming: 8 bases; junction bases outside the gene matches: 19. In DNA form, the CDR3 reads TGCGCCAGCAGCCCAGACTCCCCGGGACAGGGGTTAGATGGAACCCAGTACTTC. Protein sequence: CASSPDSPGQGLDGTQYF.

This clonotype was recorded a few times. The V gene is TRBV6-1, the J gene TRBJ2-1; 11 positions match TRBD2. Germline V gene sequence: CDR1 MNHNS, CDR2 SASEGT. The CDR3 is 15 amino acids. With V trimmed by 5 bases and J by 6 bases, 6 bases remained unmatched. The CDR3 DNA follows: TGTGCCAGCAGTTCCTTGGGACTAGCGGTCAATGAGCAGTTCTTC. Encoded protein: CASSSLGLAVNEQFF.

The chain links TRBV7-9 to TRBJ2-2; D is possibly TRBD2 (5 bases). The CDR3 totals 16 residues. Germline CDR1 reads SEHNR; CDR2 reads FQNEAQ (reference sequence). V lost 5 bases and J 1 base, leaving 14 bases between the germline ends. The CDR3: CASSPQEAGNTGELFF. Written as DNA, the CDR3 is TGTGCCAGCAGCCCCCAGGAGGCAGGGAACACCGGGGAGCTGTTTTTT. Using reference TRBV7-9 and TRBJ2-2 for the parts outside the CDR3, the full variable domain is DTGVSQNPRHKITKRGQNVTFRCDPISEHNRLYWYRQTLGQGPEFLTYFQNEAQLEKSRLLSDRFSAERPKGSFSTLEIQRTEQGDSAMYLCASSPQEAGNTGELFFGEGSRLTVL.

This clonotype showed up many times. V is TRBV4-2 and J is TRBJ2-1; D gene unclear. This CDR3 spans 17 amino acids. Trimming took off 0 bases at V and 3 bases at J, with 15 bases between the two ends. Germline CDR1 is LGHNA and CDR2 is YNFKEQ. The CDR3 DNA follows: TGTGCCAGCAGCCAAGAAGGTACTACCATCGGCTACAATGAGCAGTTCTTC. It is translated as CASSQEGTTIGYNEQFF.

This clonotype was counted a few times. The V gene is TRBV29-1, the J gene TRBJ2-1; 9 bases are shared with TRBD2. The CDR3 contains 16 residues. The V and J ends lost 8 bases and 1 base, in that order; junction bases with no gene match: 12. Germline loops: CDR1 SQVTM, CDR2 ANQGSEA. CDR3 protein: CSTGVAGVRSYNEQFF. The CDR3 DNA is TGCAGCACCGGGGTAGCGGGAGTCCGGTCCTACAATGAGCAGTTCTTC.

This clonotype was recorded at least ten times. The chain recombines TRBV7-8 with TRBJ1-1, with 12 bases matching TRBD1. This CDR3 has 19 residues. Germline V gene lookup returns CDR1 SGHVS and CDR2 FQNEAQ. Trimming at V came to 1 base and at J to 0 bases, leaving 9 bases not matched to a gene. CDR3 region: CASSLGGTGGPRMNTEAFF. As DNA, the CDR3 is TGTGCCAGCAGCTTAGGTGGGACAGGGGGCCCGAGAATGAACACTGAAGCTTTCTTT.

This rearrangement joins TRBV7-9 to TRBJ2-2; 8 bases are a match to TRBD2. Germline V gene data show CDR1 as SEHNR and CDR2 as FQNEAQ (reference sequence). The length of the CDR3 is 15 residues. Trimming took 3 bases from V and 4 from J; bases not matched to a gene: 4. The CDR3 nucleotides read TGTGCCAGCAGCTTGGGACTAGGGGGCACCGGGGAGCTGTTTTTT. Protein product: CASSLGLGGTGELFF.

This clonotype was seen repeatedly, ten times or more. The chain employs TRBV7-6 and TRBJ2-5; 13 bases are shared with TRBD2. This CDR3 has 15 amino acids. Germline V gives CDR1 SGHVS, CDR2 FNYEAQ. V shed 5 bases and J 1 base; nucleotides not matched to a gene: 1. CDR3 nucleotides: TGTGCCAGCAGCCGACTAGCGGGAGGCCAAGAGACCCAGTACTTC. It yields the protein CASSRLAGGQETQYF. Full variable domain (outside the CDR3, taken from reference TRBV7-6 and TRBJ2-5): GAGVSQSPRYKVTKRGQDVALRCDPISGHVSLYWYRQALGQGPEFLTYFNYEAQQDKSGLPNDRFSAERPEGSISTLTIQRTEQRDSAMYRCASSRLAGGQETQYFGPGTRLLVL.

This clonotype came up a few times. This chain joins TRBV6-5 and TRBJ2-1; D might be TRBD1 (6 bases). The length of the CDR3 is 16 residues. In germline, CDR1 is MNHEY, CDR2 SVGAGI. The germline V and J ends were trimmed by 5 bases and 6 bases, with 20 bases remaining between them. The chain's CDR3 is CASSTTQDSPANEQFF. In DNA, the CDR3 is TGTGCCAGCAGTACCACCCAGGACAGTCCCGCCAATGAGCAGTTCTTC.

V and J are TRBV20-1 and TRBJ2-7; 14 bases map to TRBD2. This CDR3 has 16 residues. The germline V gene has CDR1 DFQATT and CDR2 SNEGSKA (reference sequence). With V trimmed by 5 bases and J by 0 bases, 6 bases remained unmatched. As DNA, the CDR3 is TGCAGTGCTTCCGGGACTAGCGGGAGTCCCTCCTACGAGCAGTACTTC. Translating gives CSASGTSGSPSYEQYF.

The J gene is TRBJ2-7, the V gene TRBV18; D gene unclear. CDR3 size: 13 residues. Germline V CDR1 and CDR2: KGHSH, LQKENI. V lost 3 bases and J lost 2, with 8 bases in between. The CDR3 DNA is TGTGCCAGCTCACCTGTCAGGACCTACGAGCAGTACTTC. As protein: CASSPVRTYEQYF.

This clonotype occurred a few times. This chain connects TRBV20-1 to TRBJ2-5; D is uncertain. Germline CDR1 and CDR2: DFQATT and SNEGSKA (reference sequence). With 0 bases removed from V and 2 bases from J, the gap between germline ends came to 10 bases. The CDR3 loop spans 14 amino acids. The CDR3 protein is CSARDVTDQETQYF. As DNA, the CDR3 is TGCAGTGCTAGAGATGTTACAGATCAAGAGACCCAGTACTTC.

The genes are TRBV5-1 and TRBJ2-7, with D hard to call. This CDR3 has 13 residues. V was trimmed by 3 bases and J by 3 bases, leaving 10 bases between them. CDR1 is SGHRS, CDR2 YFSETQ, per germline. The CDR3: CASSSSEGYEQYF. CDR3 sequence (DNA): TGCGCCAGCAGCTCTTCGGAAGGCTACGAGCAGTACTTC.

In its sample, this clonotype was seen a few times. This chain joins TRBV12-3 or TRBV12-4 and TRBJ2-3; no clear D gene. Deletions cut 4 bases from V and 2 bases from J, with 7 bases between. The length of the CDR3 is 13 residues. The CDR3 coding sequence is TGTGCCAGCAGTTGGGCCCCCACAGATACGCAGTATTTT. It encodes CASSWAPTDTQYF.

This clonotype was seen a few times. This chain connects TRBV5-1 to TRBJ1-1; a possible D gene is TRBD1 (5 bases). There are 16 residues in the CDR3. V was cut by 4 bases and J by 0 bases, with 16 bases left in between. CDR1 is SGHRS, CDR2 YFSETQ, per germline. The CDR3 DNA follows: TGCGCCAGCAGCCCGCGCCCGACGGACATGAACACTGAAGCTTTCTTT. Translation: CASSPRPTDMNTEAFF.

CDR3 nucleotide sequence: TGTGCCAGCAGCTTAGAACGGGATCAGCCCCAGCATTTT. Translation: CASSLERDQPQHF. J is TRBJ1-5 and V is TRBV7-2, with no clear D. Germline assignment: CDR1 SGHTA and CDR2 FQGNSA. V dropped 1 base and J dropped 5 bases, with 6 bases sitting between them. The CDR3 loop spans 13 amino acids.

The J gene is TRBJ1-2, the V gene TRBV12-3 or TRBV12-4; D gene ambiguous. Trimming pared 5 bases from V and 5 bases from J, leaving 12 bases between. This CDR3 has 13 amino acids. The CDR3 sequence is CASSPLMLYGYTF. The CDR3 DNA follows: TGTGCCAGCAGTCCCCTCATGCTATATGGCTACACCTTC.

The chain employs TRBV29-1 and TRBJ2-7; D remains unclear. The CDR3 is made up of 13 amino acids. The germline CDR1 and CDR2 sequences are SQVTM and ANQGSEA. V lost 3 bases and J lost 3, with 12 bases in between. The CDR3 DNA reads as TGCAGCGTTGAGGTTCACCCGGACTACGAGCAGTACTTC. It yields the protein CSVEVHPDYEQYF.

This clonotype was found a few times. This sequence joins TRBV28 and TRBJ1-3; 9 positions match TRBD1. The CDR3 has 17 residues. Looked up from germline, CDR1 is MDHEN and CDR2 is SYDVKM. Unmatched junction bases numbered 8, after V lost 5 bases and J lost 0 bases. The CDR3 DNA reads TGTGCCAGCAGTCGCCCGGGACAGGGACTCTCTGGAAACACCATATATTTT. It specifies CASSRPGQGLSGNTIYF.

Many counts were recorded for this clonotype. The V gene is TRBV6-5, the J gene TRBJ2-5, with 7 positions matching TRBD2. Trimming removed 5 bases from V and 3 bases from J; junction bases left unmatched: 6. CDR1 MNHEY and CDR2 SVGAGI come from the germline V gene. The CDR3 runs 14 residues. The CDR3 bases are TGTGCCAGCAGTGCGTCGGGAGGAAAAGAGACCCAGTACTTC. Protein: CASSASGGKETQYF.

Written as DNA, the CDR3 is TGTGCCAGCAGCCAGCGGACAGGGCCGGGCACTGAAGCTTTCTTT. Encoded protein: CASSQRTGPGTEAFF. The rearrangement uses TRBV3-1 and TRBJ1-1, with 8 bases that match TRBD1. Germline V gives CDR1 LGHDT, CDR2 YNNKEL (reference sequence). V shed 3 bases and J 4 bases; nucleotides not matched to a gene: 7. The length of the CDR3 is 15 residues.

The V gene is TRBV3-1, the J gene TRBJ2-7; 8 bases map to TRBD2. Germline V gene lookup returns CDR1 LGHDT and CDR2 YNNKEL (reference sequence). There are 15 residues in the CDR3. V dropped 5 bases and J dropped 4; count of bases not matched to a gene: 10. Here the CDR3 DNA reads TGTGCCAGCAGCTCCCCCGGACTAGCCGGTTACGAGCAGTACTTC. Residues: CASSSPGLAGYEQYF.

This clonotype was recorded many times. This chain uses TRBV5-1 with TRBJ1-4; perhaps TRBD1 as D (5 bases). With 3 bases removed from V and 7 bases from J, the gap between germline ends came to 13 bases. CDR1 is SGHRS, CDR2 YFSETQ, per germline. The CDR3 has 14 amino acids. The CDR3: CASSSSGAGEKLFF. DNA of the CDR3: TGCGCCAGCAGCTCCTCCGGGGCAGGTGAAAAACTGTTTTTT.

This clonotype was observed at least ten times. The V gene is TRBV12-3 or TRBV12-4, the J gene TRBJ2-4; TRBD1 might be the D (6 bases). V dropped 6 bases and J dropped 8 bases, with 20 bases sitting between them. There are 15 residues in the CDR3. CDR3 bases: TGTGCCAGCAGAAGCCCACAGGGTAACCGGGACATTCAGTACTTC. It is translated as CASRSPQGNRDIQYF.

This clonotype has more than one count but fewer than ten. V gene TRBV19 combines with J gene TRBJ2-2; D might be TRBD1 (6 bases). This CDR3 spans 15 amino acids. Trimming cost V 9 bases and J 6 bases, with 20 bases left between them. In germline, CDR1 is LNHDA, CDR2 SQIVND (reference sequence). This CDR3 is CASDRSPGIAGELFF. The CDR3 nucleotides read TGTGCCAGCGACAGGAGCCCCGGTATAGCCGGGGAGCTGTTTTTT.

This sequence joins TRBV28 and TRBJ2-3; 8 bases map to TRBD2. The CDR3 length is 16 residues. CDR1 MDHEN and CDR2 SYDVKM come from the germline V gene. The J segment lost 4 bases and the V segment lost 1 base, leaving 7 bases of the junction unmatched. As DNA, the CDR3 is TGTGCCAGCAGTTTATCGGTAGCGGGGTCGGCAGATACGCAGTATTTT. Protein: CASSLSVAGSADTQYF.

This clonotype showed up just a few times. The V call is TRBV7-2, the J call TRBJ2-7, with TRBD1 matching over 7 bases. The V and J ends lost 5 bases and 6 bases, in that order; junction bases with no gene match: 10. This CDR3 spans 14 amino acids. Germline loops: CDR1 SGHTA, CDR2 FQGNSA. The CDR3 protein is CASSPAGQAREQYF. CDR3 DNA: TGTGCCAGCAGCCCGGCCGGACAGGCCCGCGAGCAGTACTTC.

This clonotype was seen ten or more times. The chain has TRBV7-9 and TRBJ2-6; no reliable D call. Germline loops: CDR1 SEHNR, CDR2 FQNEAQ (reference sequence). The CDR3 contains 11 residues. V lost 4 bases and J 11 bases, leaving 6 bases between the germline ends. The CDR3 bases are TGTGCCAGCAGCTCCCTCGACGTCCTGACTTTC. Protein sequence: CASSSLDVLTF.